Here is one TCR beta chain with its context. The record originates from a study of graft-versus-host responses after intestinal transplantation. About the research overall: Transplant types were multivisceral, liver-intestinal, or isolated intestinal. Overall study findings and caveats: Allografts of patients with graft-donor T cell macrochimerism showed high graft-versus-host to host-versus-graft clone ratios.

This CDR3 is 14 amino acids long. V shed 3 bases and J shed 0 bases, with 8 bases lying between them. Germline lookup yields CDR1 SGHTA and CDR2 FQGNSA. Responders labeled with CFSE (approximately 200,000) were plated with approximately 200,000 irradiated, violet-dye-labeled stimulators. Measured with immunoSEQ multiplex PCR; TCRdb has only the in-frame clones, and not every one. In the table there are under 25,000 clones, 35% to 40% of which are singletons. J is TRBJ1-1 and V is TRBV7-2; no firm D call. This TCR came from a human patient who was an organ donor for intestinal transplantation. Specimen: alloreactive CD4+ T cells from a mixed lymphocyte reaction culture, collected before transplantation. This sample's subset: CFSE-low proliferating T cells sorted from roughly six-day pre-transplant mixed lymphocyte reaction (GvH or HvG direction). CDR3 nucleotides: TGTGCCAGCAGCTTTTTGGGGTTGAACACTGAAGCTTTCTTT. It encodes CASSFLGLNTEAFF.